Included here is one T cell receptor beta chain sequence, with context. Assay used: immunoSEQ multiplex PCR; TCRdb lists only in-frame clones, some missing. This table holds about 32,000 clones, about nine tenths found once. The data belong to a study of chemoradiotherapy in HPV16-positive cancers. The junction had 9 bases not matched to a gene; V was cut back by 6 bases and J by 5 bases. The length of the CDR3 is 15 residues. The germline gives CDR1 MNHEY, CDR2 SVGAGI. The rearrangement links TRBV6-5 to TRBJ2-7; 11 nucleotides align to TRBD2. This TCR came from a human donor with HPV-associated anogenital cancer. The specimen comprised blood, sampled from a patient who underwent chemoradiotherapy. The CDR3 DNA reads as TGTGCCAGCAGCTCAGTGGTAGCGGGAGGGCACGAGCAGTACTTC. Its translation: CASSSVVAGGHEQYF.